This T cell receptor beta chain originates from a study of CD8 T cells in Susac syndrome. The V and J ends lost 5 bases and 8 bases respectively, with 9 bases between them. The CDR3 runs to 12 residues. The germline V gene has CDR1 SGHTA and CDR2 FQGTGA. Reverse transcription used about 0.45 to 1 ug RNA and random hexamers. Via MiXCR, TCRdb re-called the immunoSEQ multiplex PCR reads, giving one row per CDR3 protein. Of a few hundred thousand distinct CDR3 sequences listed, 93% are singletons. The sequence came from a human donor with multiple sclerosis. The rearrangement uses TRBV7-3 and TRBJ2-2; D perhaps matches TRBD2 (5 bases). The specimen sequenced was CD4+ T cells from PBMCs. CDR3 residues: CASSQDWGELFF. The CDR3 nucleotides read TGTGCCAGCAGCCAGGACTGGGGGGAGCTGTTTTTT.